The clone carrying this T cell receptor (beta chain) is a singleton in its sample. Germline V CDR1 and CDR2: SGHRS, YFSETQ. CDR3 length: 15 residues. V was clipped by 2 bases and J by 2 bases, with 11 bases between them. In the study's own analysis: How many nucleated cells were present was estimated from reference gene primer amplification. Sequencing used immunoSEQ multiplex PCR; TCRdb keeps in-frame clones, though not all of them. The D gene and trimming were derived from the DNA, and the V and J assignments and clone size from that table. The sample yields 120,000 or so clones, roughly 88% seen once. The source of the sample is a study of blood T cell repertoires in COVID-19. Looking at the study overall: The analysed material was cDNA or gDNA that came from T cells, B-cell-depleted T cells, or PBMCs.

The sequenced material came from peripheral blood. The TCR was taken from a man in his fifties or sixties with acute or convalescent COVID-19. V is TRBV5-1 and J is TRBJ2-1; maybe TRBD1 (6 bases). CDR3 region: CASSLQAGAYNEQFF. The CDR3 DNA reads TGCGCCAGCAGCTTACAGGCAGGGGCCTACAATGAGCAGTTCTTC.